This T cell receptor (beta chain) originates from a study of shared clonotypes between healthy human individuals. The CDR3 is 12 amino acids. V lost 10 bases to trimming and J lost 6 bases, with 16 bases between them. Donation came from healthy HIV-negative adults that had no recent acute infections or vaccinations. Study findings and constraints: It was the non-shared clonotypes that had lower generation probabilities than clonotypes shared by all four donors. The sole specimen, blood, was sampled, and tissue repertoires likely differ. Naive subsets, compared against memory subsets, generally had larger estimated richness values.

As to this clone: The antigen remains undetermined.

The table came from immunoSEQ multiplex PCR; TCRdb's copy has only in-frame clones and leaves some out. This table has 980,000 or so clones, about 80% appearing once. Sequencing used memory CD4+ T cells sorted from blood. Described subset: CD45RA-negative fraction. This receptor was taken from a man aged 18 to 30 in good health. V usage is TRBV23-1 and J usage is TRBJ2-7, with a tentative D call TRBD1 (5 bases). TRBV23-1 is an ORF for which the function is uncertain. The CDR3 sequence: CATQSTDSEQYF. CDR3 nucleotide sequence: TGCGCCACCCAGTCTACCGACAGCGAGCAGTACTTC.